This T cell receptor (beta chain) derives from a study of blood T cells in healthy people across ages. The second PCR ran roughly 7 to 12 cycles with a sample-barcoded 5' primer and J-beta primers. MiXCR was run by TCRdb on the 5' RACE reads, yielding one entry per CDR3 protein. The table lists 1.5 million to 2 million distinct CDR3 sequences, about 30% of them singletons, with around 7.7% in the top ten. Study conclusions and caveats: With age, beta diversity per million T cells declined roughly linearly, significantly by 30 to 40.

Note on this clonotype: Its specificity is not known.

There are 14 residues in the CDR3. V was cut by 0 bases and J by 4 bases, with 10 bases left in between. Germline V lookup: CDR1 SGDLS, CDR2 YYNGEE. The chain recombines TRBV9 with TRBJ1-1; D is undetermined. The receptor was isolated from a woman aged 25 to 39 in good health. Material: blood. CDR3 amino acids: CASSVDRRGTEAFF. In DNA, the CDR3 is TGTGCCAGCAGCGTAGACCGGCGAGGCACTGAAGCTTTCTTT. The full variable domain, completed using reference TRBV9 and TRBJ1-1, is DSGVTQTPKHLITATGQRVTLRCSPRSGDLSVYWYQQSLDQGLQFLIQYYNGEERAKGNILERFSAQQFPDLHSELNLSSLELGDSALYFCASSVDRRGTEAFFGQGTRLTVV.